Listed here are 8 T cell receptor beta chains from one sample, sequenced in a study of cytomegalovirus exposure and HLA in healthy donors. Primers included in the PCR were 60 Vbeta and 13 Jbeta primers. Sequencing used immunoSEQ multiplex PCR; TCRdb keeps in-frame clones, though not all of them. The sample holds approximately 110,000 clones. The sample comprised PBMCs. These receptors came from a man aged 18 to 30 in good health and CMV-seronegative.

The chain combines TRBV6-1 with TRBJ1-5; 8 bases are shared with TRBD1. The CDR3 sequence is 15 residues long. Per the germline V gene, CDR1 is MNHNS and CDR2 is SASEGT. V trimming: 7 bases; J trimming: 0 bases; junction bases outside the gene matches: 5. Here the CDR3 DNA reads TGTGCCAGCACTATCACAGGGGGTAGCAATCAGCCCCAGCATTTT. Protein sequence: CASTITGGSNQPQHF.

The chain joins TRBV15 to TRBJ2-6, with TRBD1 as a possible D gene (7 bases). The CDR3 has 15 amino acids. Trimming pared 5 bases from V and 2 bases from J, leaving 10 bases between. Germline CDR1 reads LNHNV; CDR2 reads YYDKDF (reference sequence). The CDR3 sequence: CATSQGGAGANVLTF. CDR3 DNA sequence: TGTGCCACCAGCCAGGGGGGAGCTGGGGCCAACGTCCTGACTTTC.

This chain uses TRBV5-4 with TRBJ2-2, with TRBD2 as a possible D gene (5 bases). This CDR3 is built from 17 residues. The germline V gene encodes CDR1 SGHNT and CDR2 YYREEE (reference sequence). The germline V and J ends were trimmed by 4 bases and 2 bases, with 18 bases remaining between them. The CDR3 loop reads CASSRGSSADNTGELFF. The CDR3 DNA sequence: TGTGCCAGCAGCCGGGGTTCGTCGGCAGATAACACCGGGGAGCTGTTTTTT.

The chain employs TRBV30 and TRBJ1-4; possibly TRBD1 for D (5 bases). The CDR3 runs 15 residues. Trimming took 0 bases from V and 7 from J, leaving 15 bases between them. CDR1 is GTSNPN, CDR2 SVGIG, per germline (reference sequence). CDR3 loop: CAWSVGARVREKLFF. For the CDR3, the DNA is TGTGCCTGGAGTGTAGGAGCCAGGGTACGTGAAAAACTGTTTTTT.

The V call is TRBV29-1, the J call TRBJ2-7; D possibly corresponds to TRBD1 (5 bases). Trimming removed 2 bases from V and 6 bases from J, with 11 bases in between. The CDR3 spans 12 residues. Germline lookup yields CDR1 SQVTM and CDR2 ANQGSEA. CDR3 amino acids: CSVERRVGEQYF. CDR3 DNA: TGCAGCGTTGAACGCAGGGTAGGCGAGCAGTACTTC.

The chain links TRBV5-4 to TRBJ1-1; weak D call: TRBD1 (6 bases). Germline-derived CDR1 and CDR2 are SGHNT and YYREEE (reference sequence). Trimming left V 5 bases short and J 9 bases short, with 14 bases between. The CDR3 sequence is 12 residues long. This CDR3 reads CASRPQGGKAFF. The CDR3 DNA reads TGTGCCAGCAGGCCACAGGGAGGGAAAGCTTTCTTT.

V and J are TRBV6-4 and TRBJ2-1, with a possible D match to TRBD1 (5 bases). The CDR3 runs 15 residues. V lost 3 bases, J lost 9 bases, and 18 bases lay in between. In germline, CDR1 is MRHNA, CDR2 SNTAGT. DNA for the CDR3: TGTGCCAGCAGTGAGTGGGCTTGGCAGGGTAGTGAGCAGTTCTTC. It encodes CASSEWAWQGSEQFF.

Remarks on this clone: Other DNA sequences from this sample encode an identical CDR3 as well. This sequence joins TRBV18 and TRBJ1-3, with no clear D. The V and J ends lost 5 bases and 4 bases respectively, with 9 bases between them. Per germline, CDR1 KGHSH and CDR2 LQKENI. CDR3 size: 13 residues. The CDR3 spells CASSLISGNTIYF. The CDR3 DNA is TGTGCCAGCTCATTAATATCCGGAAACACCATATATTTT.